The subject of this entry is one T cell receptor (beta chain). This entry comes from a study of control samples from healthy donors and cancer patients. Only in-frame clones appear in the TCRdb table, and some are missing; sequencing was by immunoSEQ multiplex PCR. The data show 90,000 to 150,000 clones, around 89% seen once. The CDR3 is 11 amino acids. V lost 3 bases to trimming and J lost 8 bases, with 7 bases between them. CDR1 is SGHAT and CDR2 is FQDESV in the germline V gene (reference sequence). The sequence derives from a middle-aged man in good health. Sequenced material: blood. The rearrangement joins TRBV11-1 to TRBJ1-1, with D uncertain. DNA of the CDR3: TGTGCCAGCAGCTTTGAACGGGAAGCTTTCTTT. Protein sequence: CASSFEREAFF.